This entry describes one T cell receptor (beta chain). Its antigen is still unknown. Relative to the germline gene, one junction end is altered; a read error may explain this. Both RNA and DNA were isolated together from roughly 20-30 mg of bulk tissue that had not been sorted. Each participant had primary liver carcinoma, and surgical resection was the treatment. From roughly 470 ng total RNA, TCR beta cDNA was generated with a primer in the constant region. Three rounds of nested multiplex PCR with slightly modified ARM-PCR produced TCR beta libraries. Rounds one and two of PCR, each of around 11 cycles, were primed with TRBV1-TRBV30 forward primers and a C-beta reverse primer. TCRdb ran MiXCR on the multiplex PCR reads and lists one entry per CDR3 protein. The repertoire holds 90,000 to 150,000 distinct CDR3 sequences, with roughly 70% as singletons. This record belongs to a study of tumor-infiltrating lymphocytes in primary liver carcinoma. Whole-study context: Read depth, roughly 3.5 to 8 million productive TCRbeta reads, did not differ significantly between tissues.

Study findings and constraints: Blood fell significantly below tumors in its top-250-clone fraction (p = 0.039). The overlap of tumor-adjacent and tumor-blood pairs was smaller than that of tumor region pairs.

This CDR3 is built from 16 residues. Per germline, CDR1 SGHAT and CDR2 FQNNGV. The clonotype comes from a woman aged 60-75 years with primary liver carcinoma and hepatitis B virus infection. The V and J genes are TRBV11-2 and TRBJ2-2; a possible D gene is TRBD1 (5 bases). The sample comprised tumor-adjacent normal liver tissue. The CDR3 region is CACSDGHNTNAGELFF. CDR3 DNA sequence: TGTGCCTGCAGCGACGGACACAACACGAACGCCGGGGAGCTGTTTTTT.